This T cell receptor beta chain is drawn from a study of beta chain features in type 1 diabetes. As for the study in general: Age, gender and cell yields were similar between patients and healthy donors. Study conclusions and caveats: There was a moderate but significant shortening of TCRB CDR3s in all four CD4+ subsets of Type 1 diabetes patients.

This clone turned up a few times. Its antigen is not known. The entirety of the isolated RNA underwent reverse transcription, so expressed TCRB transcripts were sequenced. Generated by immunoSEQ multiplex PCR, the TCRdb table keeps only in-frame clones and is missing some. Seen here are hundreds of thousands of clones, approximately 11% observed once, and the top ten hold around 0.017%. Losses at the gene ends were 5 bases for V and 3 bases for J; bases not matched to a gene: 1. Germline V gene lookup returns CDR1 LNHDA and CDR2 SQIVND (reference sequence). The CDR3 totals 14 residues. The receptor comes from a young man with type 1 diabetes. The rearrangement uses TRBV19 and TRBJ2-3; TRBD2 agrees at 11 bases. Sequenced material: naive CD4+ T cells from blood. The CDR3 DNA reads TGTGCCAGTAGTCCTAGCGGGGGGACAGATACGCAGTATTTT. This sequence encodes CASSPSGGTDTQYF.